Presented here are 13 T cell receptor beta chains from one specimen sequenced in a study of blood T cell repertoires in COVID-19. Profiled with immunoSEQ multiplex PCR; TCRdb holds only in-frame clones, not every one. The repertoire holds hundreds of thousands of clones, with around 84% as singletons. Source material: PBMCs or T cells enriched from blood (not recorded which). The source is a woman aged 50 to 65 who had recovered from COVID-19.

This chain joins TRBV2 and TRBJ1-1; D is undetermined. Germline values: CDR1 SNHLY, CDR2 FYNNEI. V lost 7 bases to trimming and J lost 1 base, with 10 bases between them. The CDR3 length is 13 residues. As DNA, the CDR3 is TGTGCCAGCATCCTAGACGCGAACACTGAAGCTTTCTTT. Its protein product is CASILDANTEAFF.

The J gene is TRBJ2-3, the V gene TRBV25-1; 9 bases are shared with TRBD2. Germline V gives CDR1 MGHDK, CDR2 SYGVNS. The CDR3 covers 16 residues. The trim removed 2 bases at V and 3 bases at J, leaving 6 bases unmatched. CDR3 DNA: TGTGCCAGCAGTGAAATGGGACTAGCTAGAACAGATACGCAGTATTTT. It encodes CASSEMGLARTDTQYF. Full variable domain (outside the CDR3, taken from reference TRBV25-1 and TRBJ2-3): EADIYQTPRYLVIGTGKKITLECSQTMGHDKMYWYQQDPGMELHLIHYSYGVNSTEKGDLSSESTVSRIRTEHFPLTLESARPSHTSQYLCASSEMGLARTDTQYFGPGTRLTVL.

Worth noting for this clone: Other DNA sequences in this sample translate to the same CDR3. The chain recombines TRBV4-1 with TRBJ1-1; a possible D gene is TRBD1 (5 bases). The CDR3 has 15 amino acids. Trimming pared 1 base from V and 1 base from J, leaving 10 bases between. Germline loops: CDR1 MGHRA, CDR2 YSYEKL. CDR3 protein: CASSQGQRENTEAFF. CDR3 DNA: TGCGCCAGCAGCCAAGGACAGCGAGAGAACACTGAAGCTTTCTTT.

The CDR3 spells CASNLAGGGNEQFF. The CDR3 nucleotides are TGTGCCAGCAACCTAGCGGGAGGGGGAAATGAGCAGTTCTTC. V usage is TRBV9 and J usage is TRBJ2-1; the match to TRBD2 covers 12 bases. With 6 bases clipped from V and 7 bases from J, the junction kept 5 bases outside the gene matches. This CDR3 contains 14 residues. The V gene's germline CDR1 is SGDLS and CDR2 YYNGEE.

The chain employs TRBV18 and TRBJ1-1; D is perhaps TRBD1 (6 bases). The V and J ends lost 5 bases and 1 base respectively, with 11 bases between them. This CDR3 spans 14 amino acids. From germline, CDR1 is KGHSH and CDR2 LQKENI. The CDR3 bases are TGTGCCAGCTCAACCGGGACAACGAACACTGAAGCTTTCTTT. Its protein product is CASSTGTTNTEAFF.

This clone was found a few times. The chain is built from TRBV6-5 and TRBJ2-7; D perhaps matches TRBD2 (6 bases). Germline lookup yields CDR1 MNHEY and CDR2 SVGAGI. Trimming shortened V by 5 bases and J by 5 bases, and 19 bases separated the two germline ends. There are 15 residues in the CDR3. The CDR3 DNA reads TGTGCCAGCAGTCACCAGGGAGGTAATTCTGACGAGCAGTACTTC. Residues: CASSHQGGNSDEQYF.

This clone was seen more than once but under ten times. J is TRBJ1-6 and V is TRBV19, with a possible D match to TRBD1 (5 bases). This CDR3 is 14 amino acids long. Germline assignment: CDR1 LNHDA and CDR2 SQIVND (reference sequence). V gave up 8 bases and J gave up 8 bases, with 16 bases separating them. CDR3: CASYTGTGDSPLHF. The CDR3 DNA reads TGTGCCAGTTACACCGGGACTGGCGATTCACCCCTCCACTTT.

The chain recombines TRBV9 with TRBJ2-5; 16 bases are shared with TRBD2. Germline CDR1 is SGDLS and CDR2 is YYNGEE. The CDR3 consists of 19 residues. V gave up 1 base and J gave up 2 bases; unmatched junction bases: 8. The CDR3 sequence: CASSVSWGLAGGTQETQYF. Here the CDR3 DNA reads TGTGCCAGCAGCGTATCTTGGGGACTAGCGGGAGGGACGCAAGAGACCCAGTACTTC.

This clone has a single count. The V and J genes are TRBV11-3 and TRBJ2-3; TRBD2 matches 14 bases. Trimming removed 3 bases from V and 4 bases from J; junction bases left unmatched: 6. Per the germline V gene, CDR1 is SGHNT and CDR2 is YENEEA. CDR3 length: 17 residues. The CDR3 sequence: CASSLGLAGAEADTQYF. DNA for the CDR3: TGTGCCAGCAGCTTGGGACTAGCGGGAGCAGAGGCAGATACGCAGTATTTT.

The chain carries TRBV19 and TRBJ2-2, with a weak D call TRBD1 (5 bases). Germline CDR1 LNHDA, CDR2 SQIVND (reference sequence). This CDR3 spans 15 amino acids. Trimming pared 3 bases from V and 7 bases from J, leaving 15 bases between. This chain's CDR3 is CASSMSQGGGGELFF. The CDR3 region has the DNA TGTGCCAGTAGTATGAGCCAGGGTGGTGGCGGGGAGCTGTTTTTT.

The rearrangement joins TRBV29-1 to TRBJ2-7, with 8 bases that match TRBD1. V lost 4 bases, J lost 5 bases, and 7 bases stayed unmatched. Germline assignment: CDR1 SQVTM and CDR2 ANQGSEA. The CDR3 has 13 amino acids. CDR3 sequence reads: CSVGTGLGDEQYF. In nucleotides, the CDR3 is TGCAGCGTTGGGACAGGGCTCGGGGACGAGCAGTACTTC.

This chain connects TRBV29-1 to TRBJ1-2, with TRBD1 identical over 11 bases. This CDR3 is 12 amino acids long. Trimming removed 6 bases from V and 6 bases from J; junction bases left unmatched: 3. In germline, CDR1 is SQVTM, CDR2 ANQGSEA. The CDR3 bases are TGCAGCGTGGGGGACAGGGGGGATGGCTACACCTTC. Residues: CSVGDRGDGYTF.

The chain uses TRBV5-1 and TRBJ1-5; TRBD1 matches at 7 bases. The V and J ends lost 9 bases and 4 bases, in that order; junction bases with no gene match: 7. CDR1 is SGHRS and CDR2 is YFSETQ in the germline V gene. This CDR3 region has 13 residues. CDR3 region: CATPDRLNQPQHF. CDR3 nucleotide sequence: TGCGCCACCCCGGACAGGCTAAATCAGCCCCAGCATTTT.